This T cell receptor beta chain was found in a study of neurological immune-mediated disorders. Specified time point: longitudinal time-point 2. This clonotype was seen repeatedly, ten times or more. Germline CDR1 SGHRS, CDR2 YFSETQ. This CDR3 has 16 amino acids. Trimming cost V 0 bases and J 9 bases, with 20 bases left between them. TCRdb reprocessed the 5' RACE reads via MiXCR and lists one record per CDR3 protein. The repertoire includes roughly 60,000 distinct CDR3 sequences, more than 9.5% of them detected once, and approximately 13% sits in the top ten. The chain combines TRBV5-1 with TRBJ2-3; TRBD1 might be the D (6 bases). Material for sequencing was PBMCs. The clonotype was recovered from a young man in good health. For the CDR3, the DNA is TGCGCCAGCAGCTTGGCCCAAGGGGGTCCGGAAGGGACGCAGTATTTT. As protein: CASSLAQGGPEGTQYF.